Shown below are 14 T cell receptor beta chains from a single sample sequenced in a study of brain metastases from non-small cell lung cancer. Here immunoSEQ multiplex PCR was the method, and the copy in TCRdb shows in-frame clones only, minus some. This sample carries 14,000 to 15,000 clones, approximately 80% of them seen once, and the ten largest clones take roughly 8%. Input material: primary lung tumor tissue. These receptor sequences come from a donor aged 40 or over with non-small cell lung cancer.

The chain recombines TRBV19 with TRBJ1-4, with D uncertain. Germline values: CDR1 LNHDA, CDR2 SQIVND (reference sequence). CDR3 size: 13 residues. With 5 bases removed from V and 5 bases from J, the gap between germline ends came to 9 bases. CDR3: CASSSEGNEKLFF. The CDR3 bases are TGTGCCAGTAGTTCCGAAGGGAATGAAAAACTGTTTTTT.

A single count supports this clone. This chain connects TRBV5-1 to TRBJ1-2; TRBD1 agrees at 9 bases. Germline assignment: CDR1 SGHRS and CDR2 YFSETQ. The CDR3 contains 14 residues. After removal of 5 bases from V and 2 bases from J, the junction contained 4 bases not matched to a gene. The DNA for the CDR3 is TGCGCCAGCAGTAACAGGGGGCAAAACTATGGCTACACCTTC. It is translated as CASSNRGQNYGYTF.

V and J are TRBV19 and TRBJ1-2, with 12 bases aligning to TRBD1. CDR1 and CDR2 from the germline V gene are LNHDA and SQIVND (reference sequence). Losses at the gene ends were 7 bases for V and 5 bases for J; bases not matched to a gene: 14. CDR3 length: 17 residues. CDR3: CASTTFRDRGRWYGYTF. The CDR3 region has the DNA TGTGCCAGTACTACTTTCCGGGACAGGGGGCGGTGGTATGGCTACACCTTC.

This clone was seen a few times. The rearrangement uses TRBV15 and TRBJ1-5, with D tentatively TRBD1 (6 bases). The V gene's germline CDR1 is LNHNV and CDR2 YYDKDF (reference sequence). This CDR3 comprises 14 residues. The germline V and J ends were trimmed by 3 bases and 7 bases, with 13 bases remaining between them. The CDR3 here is CATSSQTGLQPQHF. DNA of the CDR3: TGTGCCACCAGCAGCCAAACAGGGCTCCAGCCCCAGCATTTT. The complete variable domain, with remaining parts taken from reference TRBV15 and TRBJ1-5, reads DAMVIQNPRYQVTQFGKPVTLSCSQTLNHNVMYWYQQKSSQAPKLLFHYYDKDFNNEADTPDNFQSRRPNTSFCFLDIRSPGLGDTAMYLCATSSQTGLQPQHFGDGTRLSIL.

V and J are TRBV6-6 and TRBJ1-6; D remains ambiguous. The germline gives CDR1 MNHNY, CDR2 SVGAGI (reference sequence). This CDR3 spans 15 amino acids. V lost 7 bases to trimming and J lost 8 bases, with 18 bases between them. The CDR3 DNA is TGTGCCAGCACCCTCCTGAGGAGTGCCTATTCACCCCTCCACTTT. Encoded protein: CASTLLRSAYSPLHF.

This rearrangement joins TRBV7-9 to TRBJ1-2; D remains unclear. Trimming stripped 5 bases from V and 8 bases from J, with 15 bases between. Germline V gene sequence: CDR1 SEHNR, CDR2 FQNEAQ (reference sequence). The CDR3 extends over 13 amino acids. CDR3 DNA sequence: TGTGCCAGCAGCCCAAGGTGGGGAAGCGGCTACACCTTC. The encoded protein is CASSPRWGSGYTF. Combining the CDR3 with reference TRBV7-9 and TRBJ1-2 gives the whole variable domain DTGVSQNPRHKITKRGQNVTFRCDPISEHNRLYWYRQTLGQGPEFLTYFQNEAQLEKSRLLSDRFSAERPKGSFSTLEIQRTEQGDSAMYLCASSPRWGSGYTFGSGTRLTVV.

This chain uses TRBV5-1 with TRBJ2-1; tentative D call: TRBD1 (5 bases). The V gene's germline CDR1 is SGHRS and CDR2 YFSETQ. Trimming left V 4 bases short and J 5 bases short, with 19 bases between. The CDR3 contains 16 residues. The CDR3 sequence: CASSLTAPAANNEQFF. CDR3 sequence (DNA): TGCGCCAGCAGCCTGACAGCCCCTGCCGCTAACAATGAGCAGTTCTTC.

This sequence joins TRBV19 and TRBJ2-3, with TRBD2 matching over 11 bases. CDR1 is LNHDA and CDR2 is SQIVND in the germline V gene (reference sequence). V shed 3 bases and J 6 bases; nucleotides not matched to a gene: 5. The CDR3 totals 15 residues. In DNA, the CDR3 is TGTGCCAGTAGTATTTTAGCGGGGGGGTTCGATACGCAGTATTTT. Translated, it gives CASSILAGGFDTQYF. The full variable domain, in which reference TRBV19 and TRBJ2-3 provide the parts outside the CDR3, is DGGITQSPKYLFRKEGQNVTLSCEQNLNHDAMYWYRQDPGQGLRLIYYSQIVNDFQKGDIAEGYSVSREKKESFPLTVTSAQKNPTAFYLCASSILAGGFDTQYFGPGTRLTVL.

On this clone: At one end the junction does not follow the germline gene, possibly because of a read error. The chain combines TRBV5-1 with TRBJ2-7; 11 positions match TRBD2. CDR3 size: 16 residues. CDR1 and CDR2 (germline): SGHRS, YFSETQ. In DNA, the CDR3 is TGCGCCCGCAGCTTGGGTAGCGGGGGGGCCAGTTACGAGCAGTACTTC. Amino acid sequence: CARSLGSGGASYEQYF.

CDR3 residues: CASSQDLNSPLHF. In nucleotides, the CDR3 is TGTGCCAGCAGCCAAGATCTAAATTCACCCCTCCACTTT. The J gene is TRBJ1-6, the V gene TRBV14; no clear D gene. The CDR3 contains 13 residues. Trimming cost V 0 bases and J 7 bases, with 4 bases left between them. Germline CDR1 SGHDN, CDR2 FVKESK. Full variable domain (missing parts from reference TRBV14 and TRBJ1-6): EAGVTQFPSHSVIEKGQTVTLRCDPISGHDNLYWYRRVMGKEIKFLLHFVKESKQDESGMPNNRFLAERTGGTYSTLKVQPAELEDSGVYFCASSQDLNSPLHFGNGTRLTVT.

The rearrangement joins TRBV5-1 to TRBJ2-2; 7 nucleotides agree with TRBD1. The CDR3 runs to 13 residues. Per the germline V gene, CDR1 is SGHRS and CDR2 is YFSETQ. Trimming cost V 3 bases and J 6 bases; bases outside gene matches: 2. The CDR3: CASSSQGAGELFF. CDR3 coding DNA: TGCGCCAGCAGCTCGCAGGGGGCCGGGGAGCTGTTTTTT.

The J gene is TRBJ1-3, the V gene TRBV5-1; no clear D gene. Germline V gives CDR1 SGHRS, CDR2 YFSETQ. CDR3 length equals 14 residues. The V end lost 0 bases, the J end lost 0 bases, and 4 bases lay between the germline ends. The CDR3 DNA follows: TGCGCCAGCAGCTTGGGCAGCTCTGGAAACACCATATATTTT. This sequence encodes CASSLGSSGNTIYF.

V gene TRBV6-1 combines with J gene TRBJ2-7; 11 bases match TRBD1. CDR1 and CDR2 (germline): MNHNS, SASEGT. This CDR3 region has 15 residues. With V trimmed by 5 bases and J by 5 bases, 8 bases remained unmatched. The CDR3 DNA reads TGTGCCAGCAGTAGGGGTGGGACAGGGGGTAACGAGCAGTACTTC. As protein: CASSRGGTGGNEQYF.

This CDR3 is CASRVPGQGANTEAFF. The CDR3 bases are TGTGCCAGCAGAGTACCGGGACAGGGGGCAAACACTGAAGCTTTCTTT. The chain has TRBV2 and TRBJ1-1, with 12 bases identical to TRBD1. CDR1 is SNHLY, CDR2 FYNNEI, per germline. CDR3 length equals 16 residues. J gave up 2 bases and V 6 bases, and 7 bases lay outside the gene matches.